Below, 21 T cell receptor beta chains from the same sample are listed, as sequenced in a study of T-cell reconstitution after alpha-beta-depleted transplantation in children. As it was prepared, the TCRbeta library received unique molecular identifiers. TCRdb re-called the PCR reads with MiXCR, one entry per CDR3 protein. The table has some 500,000 distinct CDR3 sequences, around 18% seen once. The material was PBMCs from the stem cell graft donor, obtained from the stem cell graft. Receptors were obtained from a human donor who donated a stem cell graft to a child with acute lymphoblastic leukemia.

The chain recombines TRBV7-6 with TRBJ2-7; D is perhaps TRBD2 (6 bases). Germline V gene sequence: CDR1 SGHVS, CDR2 FNYEAQ. The CDR3 loop spans 17 amino acids. Trimming took 0 bases from V and 6 from J, leaving 21 bases between them. The CDR3 DNA reads as TGTGCCAGCAGCTTAGCCCCGGGGCGGGGTTCAGACTCCGAGCAGTACTTC. Protein sequence: CASSLAPGRGSDSEQYF.

The chain employs TRBV5-6 and TRBJ2-3, with 12 bases lining up with TRBD2. The CDR3 runs 13 residues. J was trimmed by 14 bases and V by 3 bases; bases with no gene match: 7. Germline CDR1 is SGHDT and CDR2 is YYEEEE. CDR3 in amino acids: CASSSGLAGKLYF. The CDR3 DNA reads as TGTGCCAGCAGCTCAGGACTAGCGGGAAAACTGTATTTT.

The V gene is TRBV29-1, the J gene TRBJ2-2, with D maybe TRBD1 (6 bases). Germline V gene sequence: CDR1 SQVTM, CDR2 ANQGSEA. Trimming left V 4 bases short and J 3 bases short, with 12 bases between. This CDR3 region has 14 residues. CDR3 sequence (DNA): TGCAGCGTTGTAGCAGGGGTGGACACCGGGGAGCTGTTTTTT. Its protein product is CSVVAGVDTGELFF.

The chain has TRBV7-8 and TRBJ2-1; 14 bases map to TRBD2. The CDR3 length is 19 residues. V was pared by 5 bases and J by 0 bases, with 9 bases of the junction left unmatched. Germline values: CDR1 SGHVS, CDR2 FQNEAQ. CDR3: CASSNPGTSGGSSYNEQFF. CDR3 bases: TGTGCCAGCAGCAACCCAGGGACTAGCGGGGGAAGCTCCTACAATGAGCAGTTCTTC.

This clonotype was recorded a few times. This chain joins TRBV20-1 and TRBJ2-1; 10 bases agree with TRBD1. CDR1 is DFQATT, CDR2 SNEGSKA, per germline (reference sequence). This CDR3 contains 13 residues. The ends lost 6 bases at V and 8 bases at J; junction bases unmatched: 7. The CDR3, as DNA: TGCAGTGCCAAGACAGGGGGCGGCTATGAGCAGTTCTTC. Its translation: CSAKTGGGYEQFF.

A few counts support this clonotype. The CDR3 region is CASSFGGEEKLFF. The CDR3 DNA reads as TGTGCCAGCAGCTTCGGCGGGGAGGAAAAACTGTTTTTT. The rearrangement joins TRBV7-9 to TRBJ1-4; D remains unclear. V was cut by 3 bases and J by 8 bases, with 10 bases left in between. CDR3 length: 13 residues. CDR1 and CDR2 from the germline V gene are SEHNR and FQNEAQ (reference sequence).

The sample holds a few counts of this clonotype. This chain's CDR3 is CASSLDPKEQFF. The CDR3 DNA is TGTGCCAGCAGTCTAGACCCCAAGGAGCAGTTCTTC. This chain connects TRBV12-3 or TRBV12-4 to TRBJ2-1, with unresolved D. The CDR3 is 12 amino acids. V lost 5 bases and J lost 10, with 12 bases in between.

V is TRBV7-3 and J is TRBJ2-6; 11 nucleotides match TRBD1. Germline assignment: CDR1 SGHTA and CDR2 FQGTGA. The length of the CDR3 is 18 residues. The J segment lost 3 bases and the V segment lost 5 bases, leaving 9 bases of the junction unmatched. The CDR3 sequence: CASSPGQGAKFGANVLTF. In nucleotides, the CDR3 is TGTGCCAGCAGCCCAGGACAGGGGGCAAAGTTTGGGGCCAACGTCCTGACTTTC.

The V gene is TRBV27, the J gene TRBJ1-1; D gene unclear. The germline V and J ends were trimmed by 10 bases and 7 bases, with 16 bases remaining between them. Germline CDR1 is MNHEY and CDR2 is SMNVEV (reference sequence). The CDR3 extends over 12 amino acids. In DNA form, the CDR3 reads TGTGCCACTAAAGGTGGGGAGATTGAAGCTTTCTTT. Its protein product is CATKGGEIEAFF.

This clonotype has just a few counts. The chain couples TRBV4-2 to TRBJ2-5; 9 nucleotides align to TRBD1. This CDR3 contains 15 residues. Trimming removed 6 bases from V and 5 bases from J; junction bases left unmatched: 10. Per germline, CDR1 LGHNA and CDR2 YNFKEQ. The CDR3 loop reads CASRNRDRDFETQYF. The CDR3, as DNA: TGTGCCAGCAGAAACCGGGACAGGGACTTCGAGACCCAGTACTTC.

This clonotype came up a few times. This chain connects TRBV12-3 or TRBV12-4 to TRBJ2-5; D is unresolved. Trimming removed 1 base from V and 9 bases from J, with 9 bases in between. This CDR3 has 12 amino acids. CDR3 in DNA: TGTGCCAGCAGTTTAGAGGTCCGGGCCCAGTACTTC. Its translation: CASSLEVRAQYF.

The chain employs TRBV15 and TRBJ1-5, with D uncertain. The CDR3 is 16 amino acids. The V and J ends lost 6 bases and 1 base respectively, with 16 bases between them. Germline V gene sequence: CDR1 LNHNV, CDR2 YYDKDF (reference sequence). CDR3 in amino acids: CATSSGREGSNQPQHF. The CDR3 DNA reads as TGTGCCACCAGTAGCGGGAGGGAAGGGAGCAATCAGCCCCAGCATTTT.

The chain links TRBV7-9 to TRBJ1-6, with unresolved D. CDR1 is SEHNR and CDR2 is FQNEAQ in the germline V gene (reference sequence). Trimming left V 5 bases short and J 12 bases short, with 14 bases between. The CDR3 totals 13 residues. The DNA for the CDR3 is TGTGCCAGCAGCGCCCGACACGGCGGACCCCTCCACTTT. Encoded protein: CASSARHGGPLHF.

This sequence joins TRBV20-1 and TRBJ2-7; D ambiguous. Germline CDR1 and CDR2: DFQATT and SNEGSKA (reference sequence). The CDR3 has 13 residues. V lost 5 bases to trimming and J lost 4 bases, with 15 bases between them. CDR3 bases: TGCAGTGCTCTCGCCCCACGGAAGTACGAGCAGTACTTC. This translates into CSALAPRKYEQYF.

Only a few counts were recorded for this clonotype. V is TRBV3-1 and J is TRBJ2-3, with 10 bases lining up with TRBD2. The trim removed 1 base at V and 9 bases at J, leaving 7 bases unmatched. The CDR3 has 15 amino acids. Germline values: CDR1 LGHDT, CDR2 YNNKEL (reference sequence). The CDR3 loop reads CASSQGTSGSKTQYF. DNA of the CDR3: TGTGCCAGCAGCCAAGGGACTAGCGGATCCAAGACGCAGTATTTT.

V usage is TRBV20-1 and J usage is TRBJ2-6; weak D call: TRBD1 (5 bases). V shed 4 bases and J shed 0 bases, with 10 bases lying between them. This CDR3 has 15 amino acids. CDR1 is DFQATT, CDR2 SNEGSKA, per germline (reference sequence). The CDR3 nucleotides are TGCAGTGCTACCAGACAGCTCTCTGGGGCCAACGTCCTGACTTTC. Amino acids: CSATRQLSGANVLTF.

This clonotype was seen only a few times. This chain uses TRBV27 with TRBJ2-1; TRBD2 matches 9 bases. The CDR3 length is 17 residues. V trimming: 4 bases; J trimming: 4 bases; junction bases outside the gene matches: 11. Germline values: CDR1 MNHEY, CDR2 SMNVEV (reference sequence). The CDR3 is CASSSVVVAGAYNEQFF. The CDR3 DNA follows: TGTGCCAGCAGTTCCGTTGTGGTAGCGGGGGCTTACAATGAGCAGTTCTTC.

The J gene is TRBJ1-5, the V gene TRBV6-7; D unclear. TRBV6-7 is annotated as an ORF whose role is uncertain. Between the trimmed V and J ends, which lost 5 bases and 4 bases, there was a span of 21 bases. CDR3 size: 17 residues. CDR3 DNA: TGTGCCAGCAGTCCGACCCCGCACGTGGACGGGAATCAGCCCCAGCATTTT. Residues: CASSPTPHVDGNQPQHF.

This clonotype was counted between two and nine times. The gene calls are TRBV4-1 and TRBJ2-7, with 12 bases fitting TRBD2. Trimming removed 4 bases from V and 2 bases from J; junction bases left unmatched: 15. Per the germline V gene, CDR1 is MGHRA and CDR2 is YSYEKL. This CDR3 has 19 residues. The CDR3 coding sequence is TGCGCCAGCAGCCCCGGGACTAGCGGGTCCAGAAGACCGACCTACGAGCAGTACTTC. It is translated as CASSPGTSGSRRPTYEQYF.

This clonotype was seen more than once but under ten times. The rearrangement uses TRBV2 and TRBJ2-1, with 9 bases identical to TRBD2. The CDR3 is made up of 15 amino acids. Trimming removed 1 base from V and 7 bases from J; junction bases left unmatched: 5. The germline V gene encodes CDR1 SNHLY and CDR2 FYNNEI. The CDR3 loop reads CASSEDGLALNEQFF. The CDR3 bases are TGTGCCAGCAGTGAAGACGGACTAGCGCTTAATGAGCAGTTCTTC.

This clonotype was recorded a few times. The chain has TRBV12-3 or TRBV12-4 and TRBJ2-1, with 12 bases fitting TRBD1. The trim removed 0 bases at V and 11 bases at J, leaving 8 bases unmatched. This CDR3 contains 16 residues. This CDR3 is CASSLARDRGPPQQFF. The CDR3 DNA is TGTGCCAGCAGTTTAGCGCGGGACAGGGGGCCCCCTCAGCAGTTCTTC.